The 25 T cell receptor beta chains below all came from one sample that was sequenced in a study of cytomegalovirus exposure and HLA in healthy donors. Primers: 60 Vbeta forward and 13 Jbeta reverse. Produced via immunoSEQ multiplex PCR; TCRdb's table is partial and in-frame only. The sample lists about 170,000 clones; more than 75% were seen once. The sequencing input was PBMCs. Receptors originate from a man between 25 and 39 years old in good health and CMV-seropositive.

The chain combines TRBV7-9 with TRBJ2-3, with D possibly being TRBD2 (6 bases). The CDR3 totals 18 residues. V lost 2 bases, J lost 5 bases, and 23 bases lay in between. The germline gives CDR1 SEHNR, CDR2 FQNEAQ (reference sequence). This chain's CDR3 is CASSLRVSGVRRGDTQYF. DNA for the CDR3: TGTGCCAGCAGCTTAAGAGTATCGGGGGTAAGGAGAGGAGATACGCAGTATTTT.

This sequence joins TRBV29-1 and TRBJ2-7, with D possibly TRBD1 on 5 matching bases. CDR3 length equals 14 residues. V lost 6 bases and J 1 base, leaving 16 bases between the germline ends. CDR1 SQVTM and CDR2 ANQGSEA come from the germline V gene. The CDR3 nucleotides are TGCAGCGTGGGGTCCGGTGACAGTTCCTACGAGCAGTACTTC. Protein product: CSVGSGDSSYEQYF.

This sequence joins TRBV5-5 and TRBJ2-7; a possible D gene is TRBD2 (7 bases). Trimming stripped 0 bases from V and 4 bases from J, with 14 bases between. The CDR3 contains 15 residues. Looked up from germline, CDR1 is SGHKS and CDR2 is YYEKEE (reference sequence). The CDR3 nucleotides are TGTGCCAGCAGCTTGGGATGGGGGGGGCTTTACGAGCAGTACGTC. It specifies CASSLGWGGLYEQYV.

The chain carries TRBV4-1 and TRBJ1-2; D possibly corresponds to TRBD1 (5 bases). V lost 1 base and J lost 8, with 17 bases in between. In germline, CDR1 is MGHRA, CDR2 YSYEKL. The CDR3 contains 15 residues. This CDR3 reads CASSQATVRYDGYTF. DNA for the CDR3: TGCGCCAGCAGCCAAGCGACAGTAAGGTATGACGGCTACACCTTC.

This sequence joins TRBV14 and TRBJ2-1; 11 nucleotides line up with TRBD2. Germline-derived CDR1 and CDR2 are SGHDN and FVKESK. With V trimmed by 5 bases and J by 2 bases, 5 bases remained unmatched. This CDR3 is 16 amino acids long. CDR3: CASSKALAGAYNEQFF. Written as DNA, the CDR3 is TGTGCCAGCAGCAAAGCACTAGCGGGAGCCTACAATGAGCAGTTCTTC.

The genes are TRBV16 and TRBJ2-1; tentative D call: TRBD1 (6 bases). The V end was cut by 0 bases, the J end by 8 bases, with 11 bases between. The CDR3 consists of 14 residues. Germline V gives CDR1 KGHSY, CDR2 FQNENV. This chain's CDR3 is CASSQSSRGDEQFF. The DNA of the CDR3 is TGTGCCAGCAGCCAATCCTCCAGGGGCGATGAGCAGTTCTTC. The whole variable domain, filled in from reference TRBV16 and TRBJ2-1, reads GEEVAQTPKHLVRGEGQKAKLYCAPIKGHSYVFWYQQVLKNEFKFLISFQNENVFDETGMPKERFSAKCLPNSPCSLEIQATKLEDSAVYFCASSQSSRGDEQFFGPGTRLTVL.

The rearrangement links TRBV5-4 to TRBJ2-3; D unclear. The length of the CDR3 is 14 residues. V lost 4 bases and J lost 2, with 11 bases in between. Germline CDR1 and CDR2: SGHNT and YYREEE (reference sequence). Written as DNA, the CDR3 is TGTGCCAGCAGCCTAATTAAAGCCACAGATACGCAGTATTTT. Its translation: CASSLIKATDTQYF.

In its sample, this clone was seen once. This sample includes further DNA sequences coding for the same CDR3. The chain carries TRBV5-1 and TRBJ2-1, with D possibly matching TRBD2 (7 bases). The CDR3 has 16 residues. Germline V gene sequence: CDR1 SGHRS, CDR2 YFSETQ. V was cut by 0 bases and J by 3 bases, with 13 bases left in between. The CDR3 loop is CASSLGGGVSYNEQFF. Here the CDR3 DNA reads TGCGCCAGCAGCTTGGGAGGGGGGGTGAGCTACAATGAGCAGTTCTTC.

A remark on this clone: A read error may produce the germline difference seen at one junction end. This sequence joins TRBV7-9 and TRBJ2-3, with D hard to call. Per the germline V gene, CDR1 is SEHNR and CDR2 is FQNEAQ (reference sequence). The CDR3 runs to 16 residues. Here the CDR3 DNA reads TGTTCCAGCAGCTTAGGTCGGGTAGAGAGCACAGATACGCAGTATTTT. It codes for CSSSLGRVESTDTQYF.

The CDR3 DNA reads TGTGCCAGCTCACCGGATACGGGTTTATCTGGAAACACCATATATTTT. This encodes CASSPDTGLSGNTIYF. V is TRBV18 and J is TRBJ1-3, with D uncertain. The V gene lost 3 bases and the J gene lost 1 base, with 13 bases spanning the gap. The CDR3 runs to 16 residues. Germline-derived CDR1 and CDR2 are KGHSH and LQKENI.

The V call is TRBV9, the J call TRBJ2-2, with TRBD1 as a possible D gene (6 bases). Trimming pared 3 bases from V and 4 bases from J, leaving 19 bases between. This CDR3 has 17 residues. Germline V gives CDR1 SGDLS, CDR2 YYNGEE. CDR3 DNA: TGTGCCAGCAGCGGAGGGACACAGGGCGGCGGCACCGGGGAGCTGTTTTTT. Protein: CASSGGTQGGGTGELFF. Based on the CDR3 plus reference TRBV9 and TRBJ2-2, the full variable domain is DSGVTQTPKHLITATGQRVTLRCSPRSGDLSVYWYQQSLDQGLQFLIQYYNGEERAKGNILERFSAQQFPDLHSELNLSSLELGDSALYFCASSGGTQGGGTGELFFGEGSRLTVL.

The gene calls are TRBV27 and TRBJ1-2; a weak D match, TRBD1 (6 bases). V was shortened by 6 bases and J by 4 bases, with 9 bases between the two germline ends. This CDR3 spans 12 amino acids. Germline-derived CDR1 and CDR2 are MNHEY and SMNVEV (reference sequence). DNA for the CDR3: TGTGCCAGCAGACAGGGCGCCTATGGCTACACCTTC. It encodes CASRQGAYGYTF.

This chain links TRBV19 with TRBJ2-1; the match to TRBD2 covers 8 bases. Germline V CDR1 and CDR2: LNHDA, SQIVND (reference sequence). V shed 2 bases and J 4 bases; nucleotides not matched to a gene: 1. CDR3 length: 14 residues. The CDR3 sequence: CASSITSGYNEQFF. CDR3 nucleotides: TGTGCCAGTAGTATAACTAGCGGTTACAATGAGCAGTTCTTC.

CDR3 sequence (DNA): TGTGCCAGCAGCCCAGCGGGACCACTATACTCCTACAATGAGCAGTTCTTC. Protein: CASSPAGPLYSYNEQFF. The V and J genes are TRBV11-3 and TRBJ2-1, with TRBD2 matching 7 bases. This CDR3 is 17 amino acids long. Germline-derived CDR1 and CDR2 are SGHNT and YENEEA. The trim removed 5 bases at V and 0 bases at J, leaving 10 bases unmatched.

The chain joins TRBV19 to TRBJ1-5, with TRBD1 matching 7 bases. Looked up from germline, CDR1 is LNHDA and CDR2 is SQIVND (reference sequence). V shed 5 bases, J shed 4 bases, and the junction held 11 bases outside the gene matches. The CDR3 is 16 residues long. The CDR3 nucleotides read TGTGCCAGTAGTTTACGACAGGGAAGTCCTAATCAGCCCCAGCATTTT. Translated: CASSLRQGSPNQPQHF.

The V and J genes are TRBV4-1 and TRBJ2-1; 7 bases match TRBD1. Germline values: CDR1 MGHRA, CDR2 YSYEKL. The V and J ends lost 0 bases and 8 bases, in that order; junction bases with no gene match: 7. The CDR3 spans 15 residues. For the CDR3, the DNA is TGCGCCAGCAGCCAAGATAAAGGGGGCCGGGATGAGCAGTTCTTC. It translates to CASSQDKGGRDEQFF.

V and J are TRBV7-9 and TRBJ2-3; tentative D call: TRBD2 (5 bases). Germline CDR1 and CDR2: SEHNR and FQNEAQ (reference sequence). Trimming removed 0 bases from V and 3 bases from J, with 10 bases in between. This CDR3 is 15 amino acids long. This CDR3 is CASSLAGVRTDTQYF. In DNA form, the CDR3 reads TGTGCCAGCAGCTTAGCGGGAGTACGGACAGATACGCAGTATTTT.

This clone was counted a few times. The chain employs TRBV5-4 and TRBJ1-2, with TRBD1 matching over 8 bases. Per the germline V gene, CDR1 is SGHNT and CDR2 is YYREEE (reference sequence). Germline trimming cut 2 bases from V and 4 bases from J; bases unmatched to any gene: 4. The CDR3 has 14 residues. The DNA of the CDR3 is TGTGCCAGCAGCTTAGACAGGGGAGTCTATGGCTACACCTTC. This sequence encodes CASSLDRGVYGYTF.

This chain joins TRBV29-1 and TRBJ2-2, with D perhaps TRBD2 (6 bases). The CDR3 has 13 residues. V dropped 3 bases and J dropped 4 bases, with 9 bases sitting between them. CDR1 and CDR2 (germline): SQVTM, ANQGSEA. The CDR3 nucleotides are TGCAGCGTTGAGAAGGGAGGCACCGGGGAGCTGTTTTTT. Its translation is CSVEKGGTGELFF.

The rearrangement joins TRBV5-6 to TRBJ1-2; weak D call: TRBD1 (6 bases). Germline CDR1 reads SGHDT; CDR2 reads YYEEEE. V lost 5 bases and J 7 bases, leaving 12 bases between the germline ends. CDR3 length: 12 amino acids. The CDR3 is CASSRQAGGYTF. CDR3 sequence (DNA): TGTGCCAGCAGTCGACAGGCCGGTGGCTACACCTTC.

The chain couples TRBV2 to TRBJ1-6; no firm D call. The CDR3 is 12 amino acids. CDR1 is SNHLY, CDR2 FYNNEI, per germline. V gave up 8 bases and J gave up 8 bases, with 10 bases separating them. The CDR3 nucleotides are TGTGCCAGCTGTTACACCGATTCACCCCTCCACTTT. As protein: CASCYTDSPLHF.

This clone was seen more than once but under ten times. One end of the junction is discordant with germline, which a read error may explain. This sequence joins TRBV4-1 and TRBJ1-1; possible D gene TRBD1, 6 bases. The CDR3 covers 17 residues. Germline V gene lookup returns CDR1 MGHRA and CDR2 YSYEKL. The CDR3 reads CASSQELSYRENTEAFF. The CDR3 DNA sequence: TGCGCCAGCAGTCAAGAATTATCGTACAGGGAGAACACTGAAGCTTTCTTT.

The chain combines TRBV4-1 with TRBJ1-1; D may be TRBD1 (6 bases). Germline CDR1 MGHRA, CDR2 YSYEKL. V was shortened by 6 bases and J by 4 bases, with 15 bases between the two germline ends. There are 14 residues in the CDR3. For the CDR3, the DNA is TGCGCCAGCAGTAACAGGGAGGGGTCCACTGAAGCTTTCTTT. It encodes CASSNREGSTEAFF.

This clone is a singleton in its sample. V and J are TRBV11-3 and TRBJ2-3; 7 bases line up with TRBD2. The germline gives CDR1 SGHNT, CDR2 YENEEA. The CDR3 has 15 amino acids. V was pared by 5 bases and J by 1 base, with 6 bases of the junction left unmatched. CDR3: CASSRSGIRTDTQYF. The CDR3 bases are TGTGCCAGCAGCCGAAGCGGGATTCGCACAGATACGCAGTATTTT.

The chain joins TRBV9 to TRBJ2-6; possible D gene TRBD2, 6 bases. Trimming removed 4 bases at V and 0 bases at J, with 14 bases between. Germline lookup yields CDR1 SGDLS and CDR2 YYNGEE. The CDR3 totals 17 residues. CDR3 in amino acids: CASSSGGILSGANVLTF. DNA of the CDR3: TGTGCCAGCAGCTCGGGCGGGATCCTCTCTGGGGCCAACGTCCTGACTTTC.